The present entry profiles one TCR beta chain with its context. Its matching antigen is unknown. Sequencing was performed with immunoSEQ multiplex PCR; in TCRdb, only in-frame clones are kept and a portion is missing. The sample has approximately 100,000 clones; roughly 88% are singletons. The data are from a study of T cell responses to AZD1222 COVID-19 vaccine. Regarding the study as a whole: The study identified only a handful of AZD1222 recipients as seropositive at baseline. Nearly half of spike-specific TCRs reportedly target unmutated variant regions. A rise in Spike-specific TCR breadth and depth followed two AZD1222 doses. The donors showed a predominance of white British ancestry and of females, with possible underestimation of clonal diversity.

The germline CDR1 and CDR2 sequences are SEHNR and FQNEAQ (reference sequence). The CDR3 totals 15 residues. V dropped 4 bases and J dropped 7; count of bases not matched to a gene: 10. This material consisted of peripheral blood, taken on day 0 of AZD1222 vaccination. The chain joins TRBV7-9 to TRBJ2-7; 10 bases are shared with TRBD1. The clonotype was recovered from an adult in good health. This CDR3 is CASSSRDRGMLEQYF. Written as DNA, the CDR3 is TGTGCCAGCAGCTCCCGGGACAGGGGAATGTTGGAGCAGTACTTC.